This is a list of T cell receptor beta chains from one sample in a study of blood T cell repertoires in COVID-19. Method: immunoSEQ multiplex PCR; TCRdb's copy keeps in-frame clones and lacks some. The sample includes tens of thousands of clones, about 70% of them seen just once. The sample taken for sequencing was peripheral blood. The receptors were sampled from a man aged 65 to 85 with active or convalescent COVID-19. The CDR3 runs from the conserved cysteine through the conserved F or W. Each record gives: CDR3 length, V gene, clone size, D gene, J gene, CDR3 protein, CDR3 DNA. A D gene is named only where the DNA matches it firmly. Clone sizes are given selectively: once, few, many, or a class where the clone is expanded.

>14|TRBV11-3|.|.|TRBJ2-1
CASSLLQVYNEQFF
TGTGCCAGCAGCTTATTACAGGTCTACAATGAGCAGTTCTTC
>12|TRBV29-1|.|.|TRBJ1-1
CSDSRMNTEAFF
TGCAGCGACTCGAGAATGAACACTGAAGCTTTCTTT
>16|TRBV7-9|.|TRBD1|TRBJ2-5
CASSLRPGQAQETQYF
TGTGCCAGCAGCTTAAGACCGGGACAGGCACAAGAGACCCAGTACTTC
>16|TRBV5-1|.|TRBD1|TRBJ2-3
CASSPGDRGRTDTQYF
TGCGCCAGCAGCCCTGGGGACAGGGGGCGGACAGATACGCAGTATTTT
>13|TRBV5-1|.|TRBD1|TRBJ2-5
CASSNTGAETQYF
TGCGCCAGCAGCAATACAGGGGCAGAGACCCAGTACTTC
>13|TRBV29-1|.|.|TRBJ1-1
CSVVTQGKAEAFF
TGCAGCGTCGTTACACAGGGTAAGGCTGAAGCTTTCTTT
>15|TRBV5-6|.|.|TRBJ1-4
CASSLRWGPHEKLFF
TGTGCCAGCAGCTTGAGGTGGGGGCCACACGAAAAACTGTTTTTT
>17|TRBV6-2/TRBV6-3|.|TRBD1|TRBJ2-2
CASSYSRTGANTGELFF
TGTGCCAGCAGTTACTCGCGGACAGGGGCTAACACCGGGGAGCTGTTTTTT
>16|TRBV3-1/TRBV3-2|.|TRBD1|TRBJ1-2
CASSPAEGTGIRGYTF
TGTGCCAGCAGCCCGGCGGAGGGGACAGGGATTCGTGGCTACACCTTC
>14|TRBV11-2|.|.|TRBJ2-6
CACRGAFGANVLTF
TGTGCCTGCAGGGGGGCTTTTGGGGCCAACGTCCTGACTTTC
>13|TRBV4-1|.|.|TRBJ2-7
CASSPRSRDEQYF
TGCGCCAGCAGCCCCCGAAGCAGGGACGAGCAGTACTTC
>14|TRBV5-1|.|TRBD2|TRBJ2-3
CASSGLAGADTQYF
TGCGCCAGCAGCGGGCTAGCGGGGGCAGATACGCAGTATTTT
>13|TRBV6-5|.|.|TRBJ2-1
CASRLNSYNEQFF
TGTGCCAGCAGACTGAACTCCTACAATGAGCAGTTCTTC
>15|TRBV9|.|.|TRBJ2-3
CASSAYGQRVDTQYF
TGTGCCAGCAGCGCCTATGGACAGAGAGTAGATACGCAGTATTTT
>15|TRBV13|.|TRBD1|TRBJ1-4
CASRRRTGSDEKLFF
TGTGCCAGCAGACGGAGGACAGGGAGTGATGAAAAACTGTTTTTT
>12|TRBV11-2|.|TRBD2|TRBJ2-6
CASTWTGGVLTF
TGTGCCAGCACCTGGACCGGGGGGGTCCTGACTTTC
>16|TRBV28|.|TRBD2|TRBJ2-3
CAISVSASGARDTQYF
TGTGCCATCTCAGTTTCCGCTAGCGGGGCTCGAGATACGCAGTATTTT
>11|TRBV2|few|.|TRBJ2-6
CASRGPRVLTF
TGTGCCAGCAGGGGGCCACGGGTCCTGACTTTC
>13|TRBV7-2|.|.|TRBJ2-7
CASSPPGSYEQYF
TGTGCCAGCAGCCCCCCGGGCTCCTACGAGCAGTACTTC
>16|TRBV28|few|.|TRBJ2-5
CASSLNAWGEKETQYF
TGTGCCAGCAGTCTCAACGCCTGGGGGGAGAAAGAGACCCAGTACTTC
>15|TRBV18|.|TRBD1|TRBJ1-1
CASSPRDRVNTEAFF
TGTGCCAGCTCACCACGAGACAGGGTGAACACTGAAGCTTTCTTT
>14|TRBV13|.|.|TRBJ2-2
CASSLFLGAGELFF
TGTGCCAGCAGCTTATTCCTCGGGGCCGGGGAGCTGTTTTTT
>16|TRBV4-1|.|.|TRBJ2-3
CASSTGSGGGGDTQYF
TGCGCCAGCAGCACGGGTAGCGGTGGGGGTGGTGATACGCAGTATTTT
>15|TRBV5-1|once|TRBD2|TRBJ2-3
CASSLAGAATDTQYF
TGCGCCAGCAGCTTAGCGGGGGCCGCCACAGATACGCAGTATTTT
>12|TRBV24-1|few|.|TRBJ2-2
CATSAYTGELFF
TGTGCCACCAGTGCTTACACCGGGGAGCTGTTTTTT